The 22 T cell receptor beta chains below were found in one sample sequenced in a study of cytomegalovirus exposure and HLA in healthy donors. Clones were sequenced by immunoSEQ multiplex PCR, and TCRdb holds only the in-frame ones, with some missing. This sample has roughly 330,000 clones, with roughly nine tenths found just once. Sequencing was carried out using PBMCs. The receptors stem from a woman in her twenties or thirties in good health and CMV-seropositive.

The rearrangement joins TRBV30 to TRBJ2-7; tentatively, D is TRBD1 (6 bases). The CDR3 sequence is 15 residues long. Trimming removed 3 bases at V and 3 bases at J, with 18 bases between. Germline CDR1 and CDR2: GTSNPN and SVGIG (reference sequence). The CDR3 coding sequence is TGTGCCTGGAGGAGAAGCCCACAGGGCCTCTACGAGCAGTACTTC. This translates into CAWRRSPQGLYEQYF.

The chain is built from TRBV5-1 and TRBJ1-2; D remains ambiguous. This CDR3 spans 17 amino acids. CDR1 is SGHRS and CDR2 is YFSETQ in the germline V gene. V gave up 1 base and J gave up 7 bases, with 23 bases separating them. CDR3 amino acids: CASSLMPPYMGVGGYTF. CDR3 DNA sequence: TGCGCCAGCAGCTTGATGCCCCCGTATATGGGAGTAGGTGGCTACACCTTC.

As for this clone: An end of the junction does not agree with germline; a read error may underlie this. The chain is built from TRBV9 and TRBJ2-7; TRBD1 aligns across 8 bases. The germline V gene encodes CDR1 SGDLS and CDR2 YYNGEE. CDR3 length equals 14 residues. The DNA of the CDR3 is TGTGCCAGCAGCATTACAGGGGGGTCCTACGAGCAATACTTC. The encoded protein is CASSITGGSYEQYF. Filled out from reference TRBV9 and TRBJ2-7, the complete variable domain reads DSGVTQTPKHLITATGQRVTLRCSPRSGDLSVYWYQQSLDQGLQFLIQYYNGEERAKGNILERFSAQQFPDLHSELNLSSLELGDSALYFCASSITGGSYEQYFGPGTRLTVT.

The gene calls are TRBV7-2 and TRBJ2-6; 7 nucleotides line up with TRBD1. This CDR3 contains 15 residues. The germline V gene has CDR1 SGHTA and CDR2 FQGNSA. The V segment lost 5 bases and the J segment 0 bases; nucleotides outside the gene matches: 1. Here the CDR3 DNA reads TGTGCCAGCAGCAGGGACAGCTCTGGGGCCAACGTCCTGACTTTC. Translation: CASSRDSSGANVLTF.

This clone was seen a single time. The V gene is TRBV2, the J gene TRBJ2-2; 9 bases are shared with TRBD1. Germline V gene data show CDR1 as SNHLY and CDR2 as FYNNEI. J lost 0 bases, V lost 6 bases, and 11 bases had no gene match. The CDR3 contains 18 residues. The CDR3 bases are TGTGCCAGCAGAGACCCCGGGACAGGGTCGGCGAACACCGGGGAGCTGTTTTTT. Its protein product is CASRDPGTGSANTGELFF. Supplemented by reference TRBV2 and TRBJ2-2, the full variable domain reads EPEVTQTPSHQVTQMGQEVILRCVPISNHLYFYWYRQILGQKVEFLVSFYNNEISEKSEIFDDQFSVERPDGSNFTLKIRSTKLEDSAMYFCASRDPGTGSANTGELFFGEGSRLTVL.

This chain joins TRBV29-1 and TRBJ2-5, with D maybe TRBD1 (5 bases). Trimming removed 3 bases from V and 2 bases from J, with 13 bases in between. This CDR3 has 14 residues. Germline CDR1 SQVTM, CDR2 ANQGSEA. CDR3 sequence reads: CSVEAGRVQETQYF. The CDR3 DNA reads as TGCAGCGTTGAGGCAGGGCGCGTACAAGAGACCCAGTACTTC.

V usage is TRBV4-3 and J usage is TRBJ2-7, with D possibly being TRBD1 (5 bases). The CDR3 runs 13 residues. V dropped 1 base and J dropped 3 bases, with 7 bases sitting between them. Germline CDR1 is LGHNA and CDR2 is YSLEER. CDR3 protein: CASSQVDSYEQYF. The DNA for the CDR3 is TGCGCCAGCAGCCAAGTTGACAGCTACGAGCAGTACTTC.

The V call is TRBV30, the J call TRBJ2-3, with D maybe TRBD2 (6 bases). V was cut by 8 bases and J by 5 bases, with 14 bases left in between. This CDR3 is 12 amino acids long. Germline CDR1 reads GTSNPN; CDR2 reads SVGIG (reference sequence). The CDR3 coding sequence is TGTGCCAGCCACGGAGGGATAGATACGCAGTATTTT. Amino acids: CASHGGIDTQYF.

The chain carries TRBV29-1 and TRBJ2-1; D perhaps matches TRBD1 (5 bases). Trimming removed 7 bases at V and 6 bases at J, with 7 bases between. Germline V gene sequence: CDR1 SQVTM, CDR2 ANQGSEA. The CDR3 spans 10 residues. CDR3 in DNA: TGCAGCGCGCAGGGCAATGAGCAGTTCTTC. It translates to CSAQGNEQFF.

This sequence joins TRBV28 and TRBJ2-1; D is undetermined. CDR3 size: 14 residues. V lost 8 bases to trimming and J lost 3 bases, with 14 bases between them. The germline CDR1 and CDR2 sequences are MDHEN and SYDVKM. CDR3 sequence reads: CASASAFFYNEQFF. CDR3 nucleotide sequence: TGTGCCAGCGCTTCCGCTTTCTTCTACAATGAGCAGTTCTTC.

The chain links TRBV30 to TRBJ1-1; perhaps TRBD1 as D (5 bases). V was shortened by 4 bases and J by 8 bases, with 14 bases between the two germline ends. This CDR3 comprises 12 residues. Germline V gene sequence: CDR1 GTSNPN, CDR2 SVGIG (reference sequence). The CDR3 DNA reads as TGTGCCTGGACCAGGGCTCCCTGGGAAGCTTTCTTT. As protein: CAWTRAPWEAFF.

The chain joins TRBV30 to TRBJ2-3; 8 bases map to TRBD2. The CDR3 is made up of 13 amino acids. CDR1 is GTSNPN and CDR2 is SVGIG in the germline V gene (reference sequence). Losses at the gene ends were 3 bases for V and 5 bases for J; bases not matched to a gene: 4. The CDR3 sequence is CAWRAGAGDTQYF. In DNA, the CDR3 is TGTGCCTGGAGAGCGGGGGCAGGAGATACGCAGTATTTT.

DNA of the CDR3: TGTGCCAGCACCATCCGCCCTGGAAACACCATATATTTT. Protein: CASTIRPGNTIYF. J is TRBJ1-3 and V is TRBV6-5; D is ambiguous. Trimming left V 7 bases short and J 2 bases short, with 9 bases between. Looked up from germline, CDR1 is MNHEY and CDR2 is SVGAGI. The CDR3 contains 13 residues.

This clone has only one observation. The V and J genes are TRBV6-5 and TRBJ2-1; a weak D match, TRBD2 (5 bases). There are 13 residues in the CDR3. V lost 10 bases and J lost 4, with 14 bases in between. Germline-derived CDR1 and CDR2 are MNHEY and SVGAGI. CDR3 protein: CATRLRGYNEQFF. The DNA for the CDR3 is TGTGCCACGAGGCTACGGGGATACAATGAGCAGTTCTTC.

The genes are TRBV15 and TRBJ2-1; D possibly matches TRBD1 or TRBD2 (5 bases each). The CDR3 is 15 amino acids. The germline CDR1 and CDR2 sequences are LNHNV and YYDKDF (reference sequence). Trimming stripped 0 bases from V and 6 bases from J, with 12 bases between. CDR3 bases: TGTGCCACCAGCAGAGATAGGGGCGCGGGCAATGAGCAGTTCTTC. It is translated as CATSRDRGAGNEQFF.

V is TRBV30 and J is TRBJ2-1, with 10 nucleotides matching TRBD2. There are 15 residues in the CDR3. Losses at the gene ends were 4 bases for V and 9 bases for J; bases not matched to a gene: 12. The V gene's germline CDR1 is GTSNPN and CDR2 SVGIG (reference sequence). The CDR3 region is CAWKLRSGGVIEQFF. CDR3 DNA sequence: TGTGCCTGGAAATTGAGGAGCGGGGGGGTCATTGAGCAGTTCTTC. The full variable domain, in which reference TRBV30 and TRBJ2-1 provide the parts outside the CDR3, is SQTIHQWPATLVQPVGSPLSLECTVEGTSNPNLYWYRQAAGRGLQLLFYSVGIGQISSEVPQNLSASRPQDRQFILSSKKLLLSDSGFYLCAWKLRSGGVIEQFFGPGTRLTVL.

V and J are TRBV5-1 and TRBJ2-7; tentative D call: TRBD1 (5 bases). Germline loops: CDR1 SGHRS, CDR2 YFSETQ. This CDR3 contains 16 residues. Between the trimmed V and J ends, which lost 3 bases and 0 bases, there was a span of 16 bases. The CDR3 loop reads CASSSQGGPSSYEQYF. The CDR3 coding sequence is TGCGCCAGCAGCTCCCAGGGTGGGCCCAGCTCCTACGAGCAGTACTTC.

This chain joins TRBV28 and TRBJ2-2; the match to TRBD2 covers 14 bases. V lost 5 bases to trimming and J lost 5 bases; unmatched junction nucleotides: 4. The CDR3 is made up of 16 amino acids. Looked up from germline, CDR1 is MDHEN and CDR2 is SYDVKM. The CDR3 DNA reads as TGTGCCAGCAGTCTGACTAGCGGGAGGGTAACCGGGGAGCTGTTTTTT. This sequence encodes CASSLTSGRVTGELFF.

This chain joins TRBV2 and TRBJ2-7, with a weak D call TRBD2 (7 bases). Per germline, CDR1 SNHLY and CDR2 FYNNEI. Deletions cut 7 bases from V and 4 bases from J, with 23 bases between. The CDR3 totals 16 residues. The CDR3 region is CASKGGEVSFPYEQYF. The CDR3 nucleotides read TGTGCCAGCAAAGGGGGGGAGGTGTCCTTCCCGTACGAGCAGTACTTC.

This sequence joins TRBV30 and TRBJ2-3, with 8 bases fitting TRBD2. The germline V gene encodes CDR1 GTSNPN and CDR2 SVGIG (reference sequence). The CDR3 contains 15 residues. Unmatched junction bases numbered 3, after V lost 0 bases and J lost 1 base. The CDR3 loop reads CAWSVAGVGTDTQYF. Here the CDR3 DNA reads TGTGCCTGGAGTGTAGCGGGAGTCGGCACAGATACGCAGTATTTT.

The V call is TRBV7-9, the J call TRBJ1-2, with D possibly matching TRBD1 (5 bases). Per the germline V gene, CDR1 is SEHNR and CDR2 is FQNEAQ (reference sequence). The CDR3 runs 14 residues. V lost 1 base, J lost 6 bases, and 12 bases lay in between. CDR3 region: CASSLGPGKNGYTF. CDR3 nucleotide sequence: TGTGCCAGCAGCTTAGGACCAGGGAAGAATGGCTACACCTTC.

The V gene is TRBV6-4, the J gene TRBJ2-7; D is ambiguous. Germline V gene lookup returns CDR1 MRHNA and CDR2 SNTAGT. Trimming removed 4 bases at V and 3 bases at J, with 16 bases between. The CDR3 has 15 amino acids. CDR3 loop: CASSGSPHKVYEQYF. CDR3 in DNA: TGTGCCAGCAGTGGGAGTCCCCATAAGGTCTACGAGCAGTACTTC.